This TCR beta chain was sequenced for a study of T cell responses to AZD1222 COVID-19 vaccine. Study summary: Analyses pooled second doses at about 4 or about 12 weeks. Study outcomes and limitations: As reported, nearly half of all spike-specific TCRs target variant regions that are unmutated. Just five to seven people given AZD1222 tested seropositive at baseline.

The germline gives CDR1 LNHNV, CDR2 YYDKDF (reference sequence). The CDR3 extends over 16 amino acids. Trimming left V 0 bases short and J 4 bases short, with 13 bases between. Concerning this clone: Its target is not known.

Clones were read by immunoSEQ multiplex PCR, and TCRdb kept only the in-frame ones, dropping some. The sample records some 150,000 clones, about 91% being singletons. The chain employs TRBV15 and TRBJ1-3, with D unclear. The receptor was isolated from an adult in good health. The source material was peripheral blood, sampled on day 0 of AZD1222 vaccination. The CDR3 is CATSREGSSGGNTIYF. CDR3 sequence (DNA): TGTGCCACCAGCAGAGAGGGCAGCTCTGGAGGAAACACCATATATTTT.